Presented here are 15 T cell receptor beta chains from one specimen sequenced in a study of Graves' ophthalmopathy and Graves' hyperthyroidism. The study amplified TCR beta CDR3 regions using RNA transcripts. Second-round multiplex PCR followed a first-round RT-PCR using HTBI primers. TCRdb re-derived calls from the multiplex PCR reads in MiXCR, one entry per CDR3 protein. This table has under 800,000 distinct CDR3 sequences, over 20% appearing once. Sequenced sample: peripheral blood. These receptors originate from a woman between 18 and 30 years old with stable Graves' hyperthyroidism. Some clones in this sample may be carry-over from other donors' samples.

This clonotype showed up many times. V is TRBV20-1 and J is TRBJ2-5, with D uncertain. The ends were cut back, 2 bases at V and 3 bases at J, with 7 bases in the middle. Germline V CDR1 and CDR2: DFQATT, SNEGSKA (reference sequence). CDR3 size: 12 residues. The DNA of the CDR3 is TGCAGTGCTAGACGGACGGAAGAGACCCAGTACTTC. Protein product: CSARRTEETQYF.

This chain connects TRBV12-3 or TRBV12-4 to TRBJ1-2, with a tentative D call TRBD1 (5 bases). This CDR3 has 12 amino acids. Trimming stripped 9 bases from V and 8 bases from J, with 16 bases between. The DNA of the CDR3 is TGTGCCAGTCAGGGACGGTTGAGGGGCTACACCTTC. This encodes CASQGRLRGYTF.

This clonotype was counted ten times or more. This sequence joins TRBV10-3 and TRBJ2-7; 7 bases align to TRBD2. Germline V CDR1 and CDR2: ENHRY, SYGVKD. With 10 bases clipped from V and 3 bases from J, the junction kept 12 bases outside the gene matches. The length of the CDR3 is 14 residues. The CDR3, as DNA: TGTGCCACCCGGGAGGAATCTGGGGTCTACGAGCAGTACTTC. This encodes CATREESGVYEQYF.

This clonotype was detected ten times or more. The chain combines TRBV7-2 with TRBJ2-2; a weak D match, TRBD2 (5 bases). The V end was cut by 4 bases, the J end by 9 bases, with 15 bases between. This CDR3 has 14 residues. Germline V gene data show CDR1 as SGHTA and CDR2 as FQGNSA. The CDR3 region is CASSSVSTGRELFF. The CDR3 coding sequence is TGTGCCAGCAGCTCAGTATCCACGGGAAGGGAGCTGTTTTTT.

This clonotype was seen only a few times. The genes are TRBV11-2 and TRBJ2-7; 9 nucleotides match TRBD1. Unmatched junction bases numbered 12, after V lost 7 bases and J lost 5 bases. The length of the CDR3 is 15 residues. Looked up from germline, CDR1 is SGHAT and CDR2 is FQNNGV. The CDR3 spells CASNSGTGWSHEQYF. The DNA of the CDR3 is TGTGCCAGCAACTCCGGGACAGGGTGGTCCCACGAGCAGTACTTC. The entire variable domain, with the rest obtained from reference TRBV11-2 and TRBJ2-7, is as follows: EAGVAQSPRYKIIEKRQSVAFWCNPISGHATLYWYQQILGQGPKLLIQFQNNGVVDDSQLPKDRFSAERLKGVDSTLKIQPAKLEDSAVYLCASNSGTGWSHEQYFGPGTRLTVT.

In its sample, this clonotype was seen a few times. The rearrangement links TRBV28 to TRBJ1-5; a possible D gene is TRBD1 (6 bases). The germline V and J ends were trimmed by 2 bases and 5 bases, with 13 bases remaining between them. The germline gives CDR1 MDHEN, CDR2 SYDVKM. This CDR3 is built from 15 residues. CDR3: CASSLGGSLYQPQHF. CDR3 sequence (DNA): TGTGCCAGCAGTTTAGGGGGCTCTCTCTATCAGCCCCAGCATTTT.

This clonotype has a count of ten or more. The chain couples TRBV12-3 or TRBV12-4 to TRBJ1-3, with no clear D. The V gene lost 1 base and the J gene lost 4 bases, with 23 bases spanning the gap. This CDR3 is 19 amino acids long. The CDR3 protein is CASSLENWLEARGGNTIYF. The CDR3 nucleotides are TGTGCCAGCAGTTTAGAGAACTGGTTGGAGGCGCGAGGGGGAAACACCATATATTTT.

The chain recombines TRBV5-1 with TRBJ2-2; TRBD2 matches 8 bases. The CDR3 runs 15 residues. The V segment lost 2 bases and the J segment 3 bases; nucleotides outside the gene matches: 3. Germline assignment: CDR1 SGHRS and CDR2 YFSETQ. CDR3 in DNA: TGCGCCAGCAGCTTCCTCGGGGGGGACACCGGGGAGCTGTTTTTT. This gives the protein CASSFLGGDTGELFF.

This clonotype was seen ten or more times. CDR3 sequence (DNA): TGCGCCAGCAGCTACCAGATCGTGCTTAGCGGGAGGAGTGGCGGGGAGCTGTTTTTT. As protein: CASSYQIVLSGRSGGELFF. The chain carries TRBV5-1 and TRBJ2-2, with 10 bases identical to TRBD2. Trimming removed 3 bases from V and 7 bases from J; junction bases left unmatched: 18. The CDR3 is made up of 19 amino acids. CDR1 is SGHRS, CDR2 YFSETQ, per germline.

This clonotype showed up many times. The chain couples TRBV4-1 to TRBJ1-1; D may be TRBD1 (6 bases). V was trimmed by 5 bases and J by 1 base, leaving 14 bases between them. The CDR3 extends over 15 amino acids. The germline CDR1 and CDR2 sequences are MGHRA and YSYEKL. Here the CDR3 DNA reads TGCGCCAGCAGCACCCAGACAGGCGGGAACACTGAAGCTTTCTTT. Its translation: CASSTQTGGNTEAFF.

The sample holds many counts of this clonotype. CDR3 region: CSASGRVLNQPQHF. CDR3 bases: TGCAGTGCTAGCGGCAGGGTCCTCAATCAGCCCCAGCATTTT. The chain links TRBV20-1 to TRBJ1-5; maybe TRBD1 (5 bases). The germline CDR1 and CDR2 sequences are DFQATT and SNEGSKA (reference sequence). V lost 3 bases, J lost 3 bases, and 12 bases lay in between. The CDR3 sequence is 14 residues long.

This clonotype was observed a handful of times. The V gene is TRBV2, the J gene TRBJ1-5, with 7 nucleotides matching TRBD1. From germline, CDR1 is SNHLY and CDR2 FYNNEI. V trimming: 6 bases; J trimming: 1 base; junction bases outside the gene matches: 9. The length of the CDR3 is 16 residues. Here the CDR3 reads CASRIDREGSNQPQHF. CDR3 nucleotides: TGTGCCAGCAGGATAGACAGGGAAGGGAGCAATCAGCCCCAGCATTTT.

Written as DNA, the CDR3 is TGTGCCAGCGGCGCCGGGACAGGGGTGTACGAGCAGTACTTC. Encoded protein: CASGAGTGVYEQYF. The genes are TRBV9 and TRBJ2-7; 10 bases map to TRBD1. The germline V gene encodes CDR1 SGDLS and CDR2 YYNGEE. This CDR3 is 14 amino acids long. J lost 4 bases, V lost 7 bases, and 8 bases had no gene match.

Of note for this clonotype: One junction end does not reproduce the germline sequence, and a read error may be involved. CDR3 DNA: TGTGCCACCAGTGAGGGACAGGGTAGTTCCGGGGAGCTGTTTTTT. Translated: CATSEGQGSSGELFF. The chain carries TRBV10-3 and TRBJ2-2, with TRBD1 matching over 9 bases. This CDR3 has 15 residues. CDR1 is ENHRY and CDR2 is SYGVKD in the germline V gene.

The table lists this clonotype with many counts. This chain's CDR3 is CASSLIRGTEAFF. CDR3 coding DNA: TGCGCCAGCAGCTTAATCAGGGGCACTGAAGCTTTCTTT. This chain uses TRBV5-1 with TRBJ1-1; possibly TRBD1 for D (6 bases). Between the trimmed V and J ends, which lost 2 bases and 4 bases, there was a span of 9 bases. Germline CDR1 reads SGHRS; CDR2 reads YFSETQ. This CDR3 comprises 13 residues.